This T cell receptor (beta chain) was identified in a study of T cells after yellow fever vaccination. Whole-study context: Fractions of limited cellularity were prepared by means of SMART-Seq v4 Ultra Low Input.

The 5'RACE template-switching step produced TCR cDNA and added a universal primer site and UMIs. One entry per CDR3 protein results from TCRdb running MiXCR on the 5' RACE reads. The sample holds about 220,000 distinct CDR3 sequences; approximately 6.8% are singletons and the top ten take roughly 1%. The CDR3 has 16 residues. The V segment lost 6 bases and the J segment 7 bases; nucleotides outside the gene matches: 13. The germline CDR1 and CDR2 sequences are SGHTA and FQGNSA. General study points: Reappearance after the booster was seen for most primary-vaccination clones, at 95% to 97% CD4 and 70% to 90% CD8.

This clonotype was seen once. What it recognizes is unknown. The source was CD4+ T cells sorted from PBMCs, collected on the day of the yellow fever booster vaccination. The rearrangement links TRBV7-2 to TRBJ2-1, with 9 bases lining up with TRBD2. The TCR sequence derives from a man in his thirties or forties who received the YFV17D yellow fever vaccine. The CDR3 DNA reads TGTGCCAGCAGTCTAGCGGGATCTTTGAGCAAGAATGAGCAGTTCTTC. It translates to CASSLAGSLSKNEQFF.